The clone carrying this TCR beta chain was picked up one time. Its antigen is as yet unknown. The record originates from a study of post-analysis software for immune sequencing data. Whole-study findings and limits: Normalized Chao1 diversity in multiple sclerosis patients fell significantly below that of controls. Elevated frequency relative to controls characterized four to six TRBV segments in patients, TRBV5-6, TRBV5-1 and TRBV20-1 among them.

Unique molecular identifiers had been added to the TCR beta cDNA libraries. One entry per CDR3 protein results from TCRdb running MiXCR on the PCR reads. The sample shows approximately 350,000 distinct CDR3 sequences, about a third of them seen only once. The V and J ends lost 6 bases and 6 bases respectively, with 19 bases between them. The CDR3 sequence is 15 residues long. The germline V gene has CDR1 SGHRS and CDR2 YFSETQ. Sample: blood. The clonotype originates from a girl between 5 and 17 years old with multiple sclerosis. The chain is built from TRBV5-1 and TRBJ2-1, with a weak D call TRBD1 (8 bases). The CDR3 DNA sequence: TGCGCCAGCACCGTTTTGGACAGGGAGGGCAATGAGCAGTTCTTC. This codes for CASTVLDREGNEQFF.